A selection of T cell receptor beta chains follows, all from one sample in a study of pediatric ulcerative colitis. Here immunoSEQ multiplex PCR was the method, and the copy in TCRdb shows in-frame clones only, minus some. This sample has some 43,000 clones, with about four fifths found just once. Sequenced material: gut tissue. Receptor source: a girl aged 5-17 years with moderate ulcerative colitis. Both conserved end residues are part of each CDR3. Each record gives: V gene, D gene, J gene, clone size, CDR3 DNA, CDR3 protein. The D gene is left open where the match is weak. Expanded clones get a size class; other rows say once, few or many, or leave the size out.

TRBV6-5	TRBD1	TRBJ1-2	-	TGTGCCAGCAGACCAGGGGGAGACCCACCTCAGGGCTACACCTTC	CASRPGGDPPQGYTF
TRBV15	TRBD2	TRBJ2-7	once	TGTGCCACCAGCAGAGGTTCTAGCGGGAGACTCGAGCAGTACTTC	CATSRGSSGRLEQYF
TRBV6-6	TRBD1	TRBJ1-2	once	TGTGCCAGCAGTAGAGGACAGGGGGGCTACACCTTC	CASSRGQGGYTF
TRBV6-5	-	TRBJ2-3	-	TGTGCCAGCAGTTACAGGGGGAGCGTTGATACGCAGTATTTT	CASSYRGSVDTQYF
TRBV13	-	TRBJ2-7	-	TGTGCCAGCAGCTTAGTAGACGGCGGCGACGAGCAGTACTTC	CASSLVDGGDEQYF
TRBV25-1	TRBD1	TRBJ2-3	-	TGTGCCAGCAGTGCCATCACAGGGGCCAGCACAGATACGCAGTATTTT	CASSAITGASTDTQYF
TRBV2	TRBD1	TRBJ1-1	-	TGTGCCACCAACGTTGACCCAGGGGGCCCGGTGGACACTGAAGCTTTCTTT	CATNVDPGGPVDTEAFF
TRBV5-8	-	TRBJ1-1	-	TGTGCCAGCAGCTTGGGGGGAGACATGAACACTGAAGCTTTCTTT	CASSLGGDMNTEAFF
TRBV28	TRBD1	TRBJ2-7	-	TGTGCCAGCAGCGGGACAGCTAAATGGAGCGAGCAGTACTTC	CASSGTAKWSEQYF
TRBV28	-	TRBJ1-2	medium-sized	TGTGCCAGCAGTTTATACACGGGCGCTAACTATGGCTACACCTTC	CASSLYTGANYGYTF
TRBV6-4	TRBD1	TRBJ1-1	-	TGTGCCAGCAGGACAGGGCCAGAGAACACTGAAGCTTTCTTT	CASRTGPENTEAFF
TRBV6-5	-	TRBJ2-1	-	TGTGCCAGCAGTTACTCGGGGTCCTCTAATGAGCAGTTCTTC	CASSYSGSSNEQFF
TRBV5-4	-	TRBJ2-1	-	TGTGCCAGCGGCCTGCGACCGAGTGAGCAGTTCTTC	CASGLRPSEQFF
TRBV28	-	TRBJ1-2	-	TGTGCCAGCCGCTGGACAGCTAACTATGGCTACACCTTC	CASRWTANYGYTF
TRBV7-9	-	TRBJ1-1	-	TGTGCCAGCAGCCGGAACCAGGGGAACACTGAAGCTTTCTTT	CASSRNQGNTEAFF
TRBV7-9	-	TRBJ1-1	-	TGTGCCAGCAGCCCCCCGATTTTTGGTGGCACTGAAGCTTTCTTT	CASSPPIFGGTEAFF
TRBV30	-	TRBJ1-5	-	TGTGCCTGGGGGGGAGGGAATCAGCCCCAGCATTTT	CAWGGGNQPQHF
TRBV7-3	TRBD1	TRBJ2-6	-	TGTGCCAGCAGTCCGACAGGGGACTCATCTGGGGCCAACGTCCTGACTTTC	CASSPTGDSSGANVLTF
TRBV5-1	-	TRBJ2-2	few	TGCGCCAGCAGCTCCCAGGGGGGAGAGACCGGGGAGCTGTTTTTT	CASSSQGGETGELFF
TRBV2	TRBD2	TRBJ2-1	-	TGTGCCAGCAGTGAAGCGCAAAGAGGAGCACTAGCGGGAGACCTCAATGAGCAGTTCTTC	CASSEAQRGALAGDLNEQFF
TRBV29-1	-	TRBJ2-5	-	TGCAGCGTTTTCAGTCCACAAGAGACCCAGTACTTC	CSVFSPQETQYF
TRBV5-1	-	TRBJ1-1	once	TGCGCCAGCAGCTTGGTTTGGGGGGGATTAGAGACTGAAGCTTTCTTT	CASSLVWGGLETEAFF
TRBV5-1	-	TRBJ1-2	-	TGCGCCAGCAGCCTGCTGGGGGTTGACTATGGCTACACCTTC	CASSLLGVDYGYTF
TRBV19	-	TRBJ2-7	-	TGTGCCAGTAGTCCTCGGACGGGCCTTTCCTACGAGCAGTACTTC	CASSPRTGLSYEQYF
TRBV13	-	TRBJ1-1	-	TGTGCCAGCAGCTTAGGATTGGCAGGGATTAACACTGAAGCTTTCTTT	CASSLGLAGINTEAFF
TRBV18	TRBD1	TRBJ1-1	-	TGTGCCAGCTCACCCCAGGGGGCCTACACTGAAGCTTTCTTT	CASSPQGAYTEAFF
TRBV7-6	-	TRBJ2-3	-	TGTGCCAGCAGCTTAGTTTCAGGGAGGACAGATACGCAGTATTTT	CASSLVSGRTDTQYF
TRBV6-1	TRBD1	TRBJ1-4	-	TGTGCCAGCAGTGAACGGGACAGGGGAACTAATGAAAAACTGTTTTTT	CASSERDRGTNEKLFF
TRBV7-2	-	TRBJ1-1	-	TGTGCCAGCAGCCGAAGGGCCGGGACAACTGAAGCTTTCTTT	CASSRRAGTTEAFF
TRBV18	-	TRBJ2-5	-	TGTGCCAGCTCACCTTTCCGGGGGCAGGAGACCCAGTACTTC	CASSPFRGQETQYF
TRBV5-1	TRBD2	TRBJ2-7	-	TGCGCCAGCAGCTTGGCCGAACTAGCGGGGGGCATAACCTACGAGCAGTACTTC	CASSLAELAGGITYEQYF
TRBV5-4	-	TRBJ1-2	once	TGTGCCAGCAGCCTTTACCAGAACTATGGCTACACCTTC	CASSLYQNYGYTF
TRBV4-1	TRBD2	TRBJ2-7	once	TGCGCCAGCAGCCAAGATTTGAGCGGGAGTACCTACGAGCAGTACTTC	CASSQDLSGSTYEQYF
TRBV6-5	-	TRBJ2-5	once	TGTGCCAGCAGTTACTCGACGTGGGAGGAGACCCAGTACTTC	CASSYSTWEETQYF
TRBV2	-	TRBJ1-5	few	TGTGCCAGCAGTTTACACCTCAAGGGCAATCAGCCCCAGCATTTT	CASSLHLKGNQPQHF
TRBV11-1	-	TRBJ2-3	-	TGTGCCAGCAGCTTAGTCGGTCGCACAGATACGCAGTATTTT	CASSLVGRTDTQYF